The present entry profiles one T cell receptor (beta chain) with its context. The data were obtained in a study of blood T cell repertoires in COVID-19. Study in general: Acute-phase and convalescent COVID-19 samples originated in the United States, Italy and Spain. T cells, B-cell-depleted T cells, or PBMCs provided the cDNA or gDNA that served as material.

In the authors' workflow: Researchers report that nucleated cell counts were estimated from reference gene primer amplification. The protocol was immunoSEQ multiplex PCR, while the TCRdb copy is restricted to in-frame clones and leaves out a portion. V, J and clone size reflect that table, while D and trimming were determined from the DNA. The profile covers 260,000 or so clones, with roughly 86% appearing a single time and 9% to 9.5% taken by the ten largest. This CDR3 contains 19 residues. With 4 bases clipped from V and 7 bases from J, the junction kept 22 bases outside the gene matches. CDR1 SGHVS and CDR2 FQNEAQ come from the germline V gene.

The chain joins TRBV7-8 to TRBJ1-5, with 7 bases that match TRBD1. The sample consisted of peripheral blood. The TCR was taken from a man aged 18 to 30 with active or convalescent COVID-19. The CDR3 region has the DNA TGTGCCAGCAGCTATATCCCAGGACAGGTTAATCGGGTTGGGCAGCCCCAGCATTTT. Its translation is CASSYIPGQVNRVGQPQHF. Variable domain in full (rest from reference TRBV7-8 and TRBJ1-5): GAGVSQSPRYKVAKRGQDVALRCDPISGHVSLFWYQQALGQGPEFLTYFQNEAQLDKSGLPSDRFFAERPEGSVSTLKIQRTQQEDSAVYLCASSYIPGQVNRVGQPQHFGDGTRLSIL.